This T cell receptor beta chain was profiled in a study of blood T cell repertoires in COVID-19. Study-wide background: The cDNA or gDNA used as material had been derived from T cells, B-cell-depleted T cells, or PBMCs.

The table came from immunoSEQ multiplex PCR; TCRdb's copy has only in-frame clones and leaves some out. This table has 150,000 to 200,000 clones, about 88% appearing once. This CDR3 contains 15 residues. The trim removed 8 bases at V and 3 bases at J, leaving 10 bases unmatched. Germline CDR1 reads SNHLY; CDR2 reads FYNNEI. The rearrangement joins TRBV2 to TRBJ1-3; 7 nucleotides align to TRBD1. This clonotype was obtained from a man in his 70s with active or convalescent COVID-19. The sequenced material came from peripheral blood. CDR3 protein: CASGQTGVRGNTIYF. DNA of the CDR3: TGTGCCAGCGGACAAACAGGGGTGCGTGGAAACACCATATATTTT.